The present T cell receptor (beta chain) was sequenced within a study of CD8 T cells in ankylosing spondylitis. This clonotype was found a few times. Its target is unknown. TCRdb itself ran the 5' RACE reads through MiXCR, one entry per CDR3 protein. The sample has around 770,000 distinct CDR3 sequences; roughly 20% are singletons. Study-wide findings and caveats: Characteristic of ankylosing spondylitis blood, it appeared, was a TCR beta motif comprising roughly eight highly homologous variants.

The CDR3 is 15 residues long. The germline V and J ends were trimmed by 0 bases and 5 bases, with 13 bases remaining between them. This clonotype was sampled from a male donor with ankylosing spondylitis. This rearrangement joins TRBV12-3 or TRBV12-4 to TRBJ2-5; a weak D match, TRBD1 (5 bases). Sequenced sample: blood, either unsorted or a sorted T cell fraction (not recorded which). The CDR3 sequence is CASSLAHTGQETQYF. CDR3 in DNA: TGTGCCAGCAGTTTAGCGCACACAGGTCAGGAGACCCAGTACTTC.